This TCR beta chain is from a study of graft-versus-host responses after intestinal transplantation. Study findings and constraints: Early post-transplant HvG declines were associated with peak circulating GvH clone levels.

The data were produced by immunoSEQ multiplex PCR, yet TCRdb's version contains in-frame clones alone and is incomplete. The table lists about 130,000 clones, around nine tenths of them singletons. With regard to this clone: The antigen is undetermined.

The CDR3 length is 14 residues. Deletions cut 4 bases from V and 0 bases from J, with 9 bases between. Germline values: CDR1 SGHRS, CDR2 YFSETQ. Sequencing was performed on unstimulated CD4+ T cells sorted from spleen or lymph node cells, taken before intestinal transplant. The receptor was derived from a human donor who received an intestinal transplant. This sequence joins TRBV5-1 and TRBJ2-3; no firm D call. The chain's CDR3 is CASSRRLSTDTQYF. CDR3 bases: TGCGCCAGCAGCCGACGACTTAGCACAGATACGCAGTATTTT.